Listed below are T cell receptor beta chains from one sample, sequenced in a study of blood T cell repertoires in COVID-19. Only in-frame clones appear in the TCRdb table, and some are missing; sequencing was by immunoSEQ multiplex PCR. The data contain roughly 250,000 clones, roughly 83% of them singletons. The sample comprised peripheral blood. These receptors were taken from an elderly woman with acute or convalescent COVID-19. Both conserved end residues are part of each CDR3. Each record gives: clone size, V gene, D gene, CDR3 length, CDR3 protein. D genes are given only for firm matches. Only part of the rows carry a size: once, few, many, or a class if the clone is expanded.

NA | TRBV5-4 | TRBD1 | 13 | CASSKTGVYEQYF
NA | TRBV7-9 | TRBD1 | 14 | CASRPGQGGDEQFF
NA | TRBV19 | TRBD1 | 16 | CASSIRDRGPNQPQHF
NA | TRBV18 | NA | 14 | CASSPRRSQETQYF
NA | TRBV18 | NA | 15 | CASSLDPGNAYEQYF
NA | TRBV6-6 | NA | 15 | CASSYPPGSNQPQHF
NA | TRBV28 | TRBD1 | 14 | CASSPGQRNTEAFF
NA | TRBV7-2 | NA | 14 | CASSPLVVNYGYTF
few | TRBV27 | TRBD2 | 14 | CASSFLAGGETQYF
once | TRBV19 | NA | 14 | CASSVGQRNSPLHF
NA | TRBV19 | NA | 16 | CASSIRAARVYYGYTF
NA | TRBV7-2 | NA | 12 | CASSLTPVEAFF
NA | TRBV28 | TRBD1 | 16 | CASSVGQGRANYGYTF
NA | TRBV25-1 | TRBD2 | 12 | CASSLLANEQFF
NA | TRBV5-1 | NA | 14 | CASSLEKGVTEAFF
NA | TRBV5-4 | NA | 13 | CASSPSTDSPLHF
NA | TRBV6-5 | NA | 12 | CASSFGNYGYTF
NA | TRBV12-5 | NA | 13 | CASEGRGRQPQHF
NA | TRBV29-1 | NA | 13 | CSVMRGGSYEQYF
NA | TRBV9 | NA | 15 | CASSPGWGQSDTQYF
NA | TRBV27 | NA | 14 | CASSFSQTNTEAFF
few | TRBV18 | NA | 15 | CASSPPSSYNSPLHF
NA | TRBV2 | NA | 13 | CASGTSSTDTQYF
NA | TRBV5-5 | NA | 13 | CASSPGRGYGYTF
NA | TRBV5-1 | NA | 15 | CASSIQAPGANVLTF
NA | TRBV9 | NA | 13 | CASSVGGPDTQYF
once | TRBV7-9 | NA | 14 | CASSLAGLNTEAFF
NA | TRBV30 | TRBD2 | 14 | CAWTGLAEKNIQYF
once | TRBV18 | NA | 13 | CASSPTADYGYTF
NA | TRBV6-1 | NA | 15 | CASSEAWGGYQPQHF
few | TRBV11-2 | NA | 13 | CASSLVPGGEQYF
NA | TRBV25-1 | TRBD1 | 15 | CASRVDRGIAGELFF
NA | TRBV9 | NA | 14 | CASSGRTDQETQYF
once | TRBV19 | NA | 13 | CASSLHRNTEAFF
NA | TRBV28 | TRBD2 | 15 | CASRNSGGVPYEQYF
NA | TRBV9 | NA | 14 | CASSGPAGVHGYTF
NA | TRBV6-6 | NA | 11 | CASSQIYEQYF
NA | TRBV18 | NA | 15 | CASSLSDRANYGYTF
NA | TRBV6-6 | TRBD2 | 14 | CASRLSGGSYEQYF
NA | TRBV5-1 | NA | 13 | CASSPDTDYGYTF
NA | TRBV28 | NA | 15 | CASSFDQGIPYEQYF
few | TRBV7-2 | NA | 15 | CASSLAQGRGYGYTF
NA | TRBV11-2 | TRBD1 | 17 | CASSMTPDRVSSYEQYF
few | TRBV14 | NA | 13 | CASSQDYIGELFF
NA | TRBV3-1/TRBV3-2 | NA | 14 | CASSPTGLNTEAFF
NA | TRBV19 | NA | 14 | CASSARGYQETQYF
NA | TRBV20-1 | NA | 15 | CSASSPWGDTGELFF
NA | TRBV2 | TRBD1 | 14 | CASRPDRENTEAFF
NA | TRBV11-2 | NA | 14 | CASSLGEGDYGYTF
NA | TRBV18 | TRBD2 | 15 | CASSPRLAGYNEQFF
NA | TRBV5-6 | TRBD1 | 13 | CASSPTGWTEAFF
NA | TRBV3-1/TRBV3-2 | TRBD1 | 15 | CPSTTRQGARETQYF
NA | TRBV2 | NA | 14 | CASSEIRQYNEQFF
few | TRBV28 | TRBD2 | 18 | CASRPGLAGLRGTDTQYF
NA | TRBV3-1/TRBV3-2 | NA | 15 | CASSQVPGGNYGYTF
few | TRBV5-5 | NA | 15 | CASSLTGSRTDTQYF
few | TRBV27 | NA | 15 | CASSSTGRGRYEQYF
NA | TRBV5-5 | TRBD1 | 16 | CASSLAETTGTGELFF